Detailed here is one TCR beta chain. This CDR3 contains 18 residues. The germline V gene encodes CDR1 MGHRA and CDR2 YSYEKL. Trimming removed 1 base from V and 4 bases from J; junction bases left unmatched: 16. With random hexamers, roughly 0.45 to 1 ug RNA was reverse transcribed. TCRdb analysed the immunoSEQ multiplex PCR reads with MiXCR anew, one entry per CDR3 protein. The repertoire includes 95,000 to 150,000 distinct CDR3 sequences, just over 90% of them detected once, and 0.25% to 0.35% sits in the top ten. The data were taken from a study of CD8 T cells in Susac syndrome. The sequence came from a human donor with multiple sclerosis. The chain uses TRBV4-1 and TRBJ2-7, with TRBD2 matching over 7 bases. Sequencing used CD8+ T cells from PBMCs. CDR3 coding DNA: TGCGCCAGCAGCCAAGCCGACGCTACGGGCGGGAGCGCGTACGAGCAGTACGTC. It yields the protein CASSQADATGGSAYEQYV.